These 3 T cell receptor beta chains were all obtained from the same sample, sequenced in a study of radiotherapy plus CTLA-4 blockade in lung cancer. The assay was immunoSEQ multiplex PCR, and TCRdb's table has in-frame clones only and misses some. The sample has roughly 53,000 clones, roughly 80% seen once. The specimen was peripheral blood, collected from a patient treated with radiotherapy plus ipilimumab. These receptor sequences come from a human donor with non-small cell lung cancer who had a partial response to radiotherapy plus ipilimumab.

This chain joins TRBV10-1 and TRBJ2-5, with 9 bases lining up with TRBD2. The germline gives CDR1 WNHNN, CDR2 SYGVQD (reference sequence). V lost 0 bases to trimming and J lost 4 bases; unmatched junction nucleotides: 6. This CDR3 has 16 residues. The CDR3 region is CASSESPSGAGETQYF. The CDR3 nucleotides are TGCGCCAGCAGTGAGTCGCCTAGCGGGGCAGGAGAGACCCAGTACTTC.

The rearrangement joins TRBV9 to TRBJ1-3; D gene uncertain. Between the trimmed V and J ends, which lost 0 bases and 3 bases, there was a span of 4 bases. This CDR3 comprises 13 residues. The germline gives CDR1 SGDLS, CDR2 YYNGEE. The CDR3 spells CASSVASGNTIYF. Here the CDR3 DNA reads TGTGCCAGCAGCGTAGCTAGTGGAAACACCATATATTTT.

This sequence joins TRBV7-8 and TRBJ2-5, with 13 bases fitting TRBD2. The ends lost 6 bases at V and 5 bases at J; junction bases unmatched: 9. This CDR3 region has 16 residues. Germline CDR1 SGHVS, CDR2 FQNEAQ. CDR3 DNA sequence: TGTGCCAGCAGTCCCACACAACTAGCGGGGGGGGAGACCCAGTACTTC. Protein: CASSPTQLAGGETQYF.